This T cell receptor (beta chain) was captured in a study of T cells after posttransplantation cyclophosphamide. Study-wide findings and caveats: After PTCy, TRB diversity resembled that of CNI/methotrexate controls. Donor CD8+ memory clones often dominated recipient blood repertoires at later times.

Assay used: immunoSEQ multiplex PCR; TCRdb lists only in-frame clones, some missing. The sample was found to contain 30,000 to 45,000 clones, and every one recurs. Trimming removed 6 bases from V and 9 bases from J; junction bases left unmatched: 25. This CDR3 has 18 amino acids. CDR1 is SNHLY and CDR2 is FYNNEI in the germline V gene. Remarks on this clone: Its target is not known.

The chain recombines TRBV2 with TRBJ2-5, with 7 bases fitting TRBD2. This receptor was identified in a girl aged 5 to 17 in good health, CMV-negative, and a related stem cell transplant donor. The sequenced sample consisted of PBMCs. This chain's CDR3 is CASSPVEPAGFNVKAQYF. In DNA, the CDR3 is TGTGCCAGCAGCCCCGTCGAGCCAGCGGGGTTTAACGTGAAAGCCCAGTACTTC.